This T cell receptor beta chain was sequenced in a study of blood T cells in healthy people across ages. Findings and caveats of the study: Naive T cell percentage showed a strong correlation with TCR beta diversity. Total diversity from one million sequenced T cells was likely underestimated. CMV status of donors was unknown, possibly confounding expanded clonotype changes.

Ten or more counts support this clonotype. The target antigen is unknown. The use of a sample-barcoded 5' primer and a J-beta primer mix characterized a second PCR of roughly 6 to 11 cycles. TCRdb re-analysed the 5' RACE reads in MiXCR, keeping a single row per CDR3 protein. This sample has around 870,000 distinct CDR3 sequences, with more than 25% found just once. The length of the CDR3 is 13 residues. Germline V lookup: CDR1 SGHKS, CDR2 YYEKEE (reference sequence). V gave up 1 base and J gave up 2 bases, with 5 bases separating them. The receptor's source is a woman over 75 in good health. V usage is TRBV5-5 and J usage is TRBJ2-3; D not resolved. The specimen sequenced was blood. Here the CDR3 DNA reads TGTGCCAGCAGCTTGAGAGACACAGATACGCAGTATTTT. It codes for CASSLRDTDTQYF.